The text below deals with one T cell receptor (beta chain). Antigen: not known. The source of the sample is a study of beta chain features in type 1 diabetes. Study-wide background: All samples yielded 107,917,701 examined sorted cells.

The authors reverse transcribed all of the isolated RNA, so sequencing captured expressed TCRB transcripts. TCRdb keeps only in-frame clones here, not all; method: immunoSEQ multiplex PCR. The sample lists around 710,000 clones; around an eighth were seen once. General study results and limits: In the patient group, naive, central memory and Treg TCRB repertoires seemed more alike than in the healthy donor group. Type 1 diabetes patients had fewer VDJ junction insertions and more deletions. All four CD4+ subsets of Type 1 diabetes patients contained TCRB CDR3s that were moderately but significantly shorter.

The CDR3 length is 14 residues. V gave up 0 bases and J gave up 7 bases; unmatched junction bases: 2. Germline CDR1 and CDR2: SGHRS and YFSETQ. Sequencing was done on a sample of naive CD4+ T cells from blood. The sequence came from a man aged 25 to 40 with type 1 diabetes. J is TRBJ1-5 and V is TRBV5-1, with 9 bases lining up with TRBD1. The CDR3 here is CASSLGTGEQPQHF. As DNA, the CDR3 is TGCGCCAGCAGCTTGGGGACAGGGGAACAGCCCCAGCATTTT. The complete variable domain, with remaining parts taken from reference TRBV5-1 and TRBJ1-5, reads KAGVTQTPRYLIKTRGQQVTLSCSPISGHRSVSWYQQTPGQGLQFLFEYFSETQRNKGNFPGRFSGRQFSNSRSEMNVSTLELGDSALYLCASSLGTGEQPQHFGDGTRLSIL.